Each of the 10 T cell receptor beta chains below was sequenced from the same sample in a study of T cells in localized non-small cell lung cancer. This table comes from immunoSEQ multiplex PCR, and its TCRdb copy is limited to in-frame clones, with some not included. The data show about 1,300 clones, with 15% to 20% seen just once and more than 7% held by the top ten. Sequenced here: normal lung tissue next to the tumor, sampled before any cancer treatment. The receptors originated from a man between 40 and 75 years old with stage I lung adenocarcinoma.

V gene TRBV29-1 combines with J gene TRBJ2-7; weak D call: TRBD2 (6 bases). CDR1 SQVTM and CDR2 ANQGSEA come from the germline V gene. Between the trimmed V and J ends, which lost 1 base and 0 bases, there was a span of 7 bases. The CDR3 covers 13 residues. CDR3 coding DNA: TGCAGCGTTGAAGGGACTAACTCCTACGAGCAGTACTTC. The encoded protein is CSVEGTNSYEQYF.

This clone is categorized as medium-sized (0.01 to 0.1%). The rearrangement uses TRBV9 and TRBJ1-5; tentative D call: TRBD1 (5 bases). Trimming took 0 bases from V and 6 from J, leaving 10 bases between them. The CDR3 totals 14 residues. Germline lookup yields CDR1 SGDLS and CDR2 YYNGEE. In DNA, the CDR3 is TGTGCCAGCAGCGTAGGGGGGTATGGTCAGCCCCAGCATTTT. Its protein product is CASSVGGYGQPQHF.

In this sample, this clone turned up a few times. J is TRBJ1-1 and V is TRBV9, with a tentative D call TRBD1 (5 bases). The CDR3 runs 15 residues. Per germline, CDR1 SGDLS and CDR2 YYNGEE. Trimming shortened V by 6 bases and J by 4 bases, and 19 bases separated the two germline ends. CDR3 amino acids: CASTRYQGEGTEAFF. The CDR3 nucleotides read TGTGCCAGCACGAGATACCAGGGTGAAGGCACTGAAGCTTTCTTT.

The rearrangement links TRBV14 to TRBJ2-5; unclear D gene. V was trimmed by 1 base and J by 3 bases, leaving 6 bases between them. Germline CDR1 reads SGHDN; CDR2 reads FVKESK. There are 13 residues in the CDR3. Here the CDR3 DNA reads TGTGCCAGCAGCCAAGGGAATGAAGAGACCCAGTACTTC. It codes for CASSQGNEETQYF.

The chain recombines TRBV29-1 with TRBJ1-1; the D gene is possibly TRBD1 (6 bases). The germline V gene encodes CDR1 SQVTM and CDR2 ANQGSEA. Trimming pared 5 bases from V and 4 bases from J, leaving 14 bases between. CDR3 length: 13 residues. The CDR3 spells CSVFGGEGTEAFF. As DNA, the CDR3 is TGCAGCGTTTTTGGGGGCGAGGGCACTGAAGCTTTCTTT.

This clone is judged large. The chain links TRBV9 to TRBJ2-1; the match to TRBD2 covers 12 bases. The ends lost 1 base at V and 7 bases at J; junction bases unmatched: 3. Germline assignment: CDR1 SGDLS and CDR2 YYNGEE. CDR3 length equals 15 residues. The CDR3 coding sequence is TGTGCCAGCAGCGTAAGACTAGCGGGAGTGAATGAGCAGTTCTTC. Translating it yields CASSVRLAGVNEQFF. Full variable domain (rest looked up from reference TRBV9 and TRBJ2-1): DSGVTQTPKHLITATGQRVTLRCSPRSGDLSVYWYQQSLDQGLQFLIQYYNGEERAKGNILERFSAQQFPDLHSELNLSSLELGDSALYFCASSVRLAGVNEQFFGPGTRLTVL.

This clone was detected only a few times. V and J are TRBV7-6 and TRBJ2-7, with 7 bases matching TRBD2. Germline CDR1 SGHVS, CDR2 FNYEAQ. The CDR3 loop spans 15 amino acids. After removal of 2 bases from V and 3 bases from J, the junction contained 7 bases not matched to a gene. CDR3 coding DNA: TGTGCCAGCAGCTTAAATTCGGCTAGCGGCTACGAGCAGTACTTC. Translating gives CASSLNSASGYEQYF.

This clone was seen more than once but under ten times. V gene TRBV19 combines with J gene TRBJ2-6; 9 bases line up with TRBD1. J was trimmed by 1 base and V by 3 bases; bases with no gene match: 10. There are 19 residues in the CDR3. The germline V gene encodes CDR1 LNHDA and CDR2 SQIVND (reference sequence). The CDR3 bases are TGTGCCAGTAGTATCTGGAGTGGACAGGGGAATTCTGGGGCCAACGTCCTGACTTTC. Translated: CASSIWSGQGNSGANVLTF.

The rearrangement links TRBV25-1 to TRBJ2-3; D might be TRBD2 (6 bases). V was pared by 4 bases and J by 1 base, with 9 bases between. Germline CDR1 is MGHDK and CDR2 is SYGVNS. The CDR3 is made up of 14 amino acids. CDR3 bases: TGTGCCAGCAGTGGACTAGAGCGCACAGATACGCAGTATTTT. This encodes CASSGLERTDTQYF.

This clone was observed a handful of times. The CDR3: CATSIAGTSGRGEQFF. As DNA, the CDR3 is TGTGCCACCAGCATCGCCGGGACTAGCGGGAGGGGTGAGCAGTTCTTC. The chain has TRBV15 and TRBJ2-1; TRBD2 aligns across 16 bases. Germline loops: CDR1 LNHNV, CDR2 YYDKDF (reference sequence). The CDR3 length is 16 residues. V shed 4 bases and J 9 bases; nucleotides not matched to a gene: 6.